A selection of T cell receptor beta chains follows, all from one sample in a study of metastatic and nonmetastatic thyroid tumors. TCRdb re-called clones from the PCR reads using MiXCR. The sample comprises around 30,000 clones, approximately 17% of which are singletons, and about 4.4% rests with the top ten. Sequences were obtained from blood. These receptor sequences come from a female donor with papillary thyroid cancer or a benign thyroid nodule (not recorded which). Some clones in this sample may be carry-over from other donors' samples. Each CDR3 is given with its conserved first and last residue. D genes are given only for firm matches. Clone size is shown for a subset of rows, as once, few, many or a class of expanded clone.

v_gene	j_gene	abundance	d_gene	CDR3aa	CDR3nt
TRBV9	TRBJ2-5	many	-	CASSARGGAQETQYF	TGTGCCAGCAGCGCAAGAGGCGGGGCTCAAGAGACCCAGTACTTC
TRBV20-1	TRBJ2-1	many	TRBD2	CSPGTISYNEQFF	TGCAGTCCAGGGACTATCTCCTACAATGAGCAGTTCTTC
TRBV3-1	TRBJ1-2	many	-	CASSQGTENYGYTF	TGTGCCAGCAGCCAAGGGACAGAAAACTATGGCTACACCTTC
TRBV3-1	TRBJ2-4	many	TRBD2	CASSQDRGGLAKNIQYF	TGTGCCAGCAGCCAAGATCGGGGGGGTTTAGCCAAAAACATTCAGTACTTC
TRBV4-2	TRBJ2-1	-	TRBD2	CASSPGTSGSWSSYNEQFF	TGTGCCAGCAGCCCAGGGACTAGCGGGAGTTGGAGTAGTTACAATGAGCAGTTCTTC
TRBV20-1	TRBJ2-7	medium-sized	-	CSARPGAPNEQYF	TGCAGTGCTAGGCCGGGGGCGCCGAACGAGCAGTACTTC
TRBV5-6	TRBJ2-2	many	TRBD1	CASSQDRGAAGELFF	TGTGCCAGCAGCCAGGACAGGGGGGCGGCCGGGGAGCTGTTTTTT
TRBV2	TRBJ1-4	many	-	CASRRGEDEKLFF	TGTGCCAGCAGGAGGGGGGAAGACGAAAAACTGTTTTTT
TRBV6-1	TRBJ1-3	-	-	CASSEAGGGPGNTIYF	TGTGCCAGCAGTGAGGCGGGGGGCGGTCCGGGAAACACCATATATTTT
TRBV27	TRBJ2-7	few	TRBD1	CASSSGQAQYEQYF	TGTGCCAGCAGTTCCGGACAGGCCCAGTACGAGCAGTACTTC
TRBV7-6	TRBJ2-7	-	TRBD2	CASSLEAAGGQYEQYF	TGTGCCAGCAGCTTAGAGGCAGCGGGGGGGCAATACGAGCAGTACTTC
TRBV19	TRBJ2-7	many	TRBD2	CASGTSGSSYEQYF	TGTGCCAGTGGAACTAGCGGAAGCTCCTACGAGCAGTACTTC
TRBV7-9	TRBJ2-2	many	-	CASSLLVVTGELFF	TGTGCCAGCAGCTTGCTAGTCGTCACCGGGGAGCTGTTTTTT
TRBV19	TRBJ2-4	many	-	CASSIVGYGKNIQYF	TGTGCCAGTAGTATTGTGGGATATGGCAAAAACATTCAGTACTTC
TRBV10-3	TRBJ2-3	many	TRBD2	CAISGLAGGDTDTQYF	TGTGCCATCTCCGGACTAGCGGGAGGCGACACAGATACGCAGTATTTT
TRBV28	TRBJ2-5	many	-	CASSLQETQYF	TGTGCCAGCAGTTTACAAGAGACCCAGTACTTC
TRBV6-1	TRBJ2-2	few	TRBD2	CASSKRLAGGYGELFF	TGTGCCAGCAGTAAACGCTTAGCGGGGGGTTACGGGGAGCTGTTTTTT
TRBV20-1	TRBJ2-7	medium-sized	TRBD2	CSAPGTSAYEQYF	TGCAGTGCTCCCGGGACTAGCGCGTACGAGCAGTACTTC
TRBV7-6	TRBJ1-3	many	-	CASSLTPGTLRSGNTIYF	TGTGCCAGCAGCTTAACCCCCGGGACCTTACGCTCTGGAAACACCATATATTTT
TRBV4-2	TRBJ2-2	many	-	CASSQEPKGSSNTGELFF	TGTGCCAGCAGCCAAGAACCTAAGGGAAGCAGTAACACCGGGGAGCTGTTTTTT
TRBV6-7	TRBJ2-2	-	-	CASSYSVGTPPEDTGELFF	TGCGCCAGCAGTTACTCAGTGGGTACCCCGCCCGAGGACACCGGGGAGCTGTTTTTT
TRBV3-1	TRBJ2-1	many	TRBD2	CASSPRASGTLSYNEQFF	TGTGCCAGCAGCCCTAGGGCTAGCGGGACCCTCTCCTACAATGAGCAGTTCTTC
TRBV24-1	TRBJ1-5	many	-	CATSDRTDNQPQHF	TGTGCCACCAGTGACCGGACAGACAATCAGCCCCAGCATTTT